The table lists the clone carrying this TCR beta chain with a few counts. A J-beta primer mix and a sample-barcoded 5' primer were used in a second PCR of about 7 to 12 cycles. TCRdb called the 5' RACE reads again in MiXCR, with one record for every CDR3 protein. Of hundreds of thousands of distinct CDR3 sequences in the sample, about 24% were seen once. V was pared by 3 bases and J by 4 bases, with 13 bases between. The V gene's germline CDR1 is DFQATT and CDR2 SNEGSKA (reference sequence). This CDR3 comprises 13 residues. These data come from a study of blood T cells in healthy people across ages. This TCR was recovered from a man between 70 and 80 years old in good health. What was sequenced was blood. This chain uses TRBV20-1 with TRBJ2-7, with D perhaps matching TRBD2 (6 bases). The CDR3, as DNA: TGCAGTGCTAGTGGCGGGACCAAATACGAGCAGTACGTC. It translates to CSASGGTKYEQYV.